This TCR beta chain originates from a study of T-cell reconstitution after alpha-beta-depleted transplantation in children. CDR1 is SGHDN and CDR2 is FVKESK in the germline V gene. The germline V and J ends were trimmed by 0 bases and 5 bases, with 10 bases remaining between them. This CDR3 is 14 amino acids long. Library preparation (for TCRbeta) was performed with unique molecular identifiers. TCRdb passed the PCR reads through MiXCR, listing each CDR3 protein once. The table records some 550,000 distinct CDR3 sequences, about 16% of them present only once. The sequence was collected from a human donor who donated a stem cell graft to a child with acute lymphoblastic leukemia. The sample was PBMCs from the stem cell graft donor, taken from the stem cell graft. The rearrangement uses TRBV14 and TRBJ2-5, with a possible D match to TRBD1 (5 bases). The CDR3 DNA follows: TGTGCCAGCAGCCAAGAACAGGTTTACGAGACCCAGTACTTC. This gives the protein CASSQEQVYETQYF.